Detailed here is one TCR beta chain. These data originate in a study of blood T cell repertoires in COVID-19. Study-wide context: From T cells, B-cell-depleted T cells, or PBMCs came the material, which was cDNA or gDNA.

TCRdb's copy holds only in-frame clones and misses some; the assay was immunoSEQ multiplex PCR. The data hold approximately 160,000 clones, with 60% to 85% observed a single time. Germline assignment: CDR1 LGHDT and CDR2 YNNKEL (reference sequence). V was cut by 4 bases and J by 3 bases, with 10 bases left in between. This CDR3 has 13 amino acids. The V and J genes are TRBV3-1 (or the pseudogene TRBV3-2) and TRBJ2-7, with a possible D match to TRBD1 (6 bases). The clonotype was recovered from a man in his fifties or sixties with acute or convalescent COVID-19. Sequenced sample: peripheral blood. In DNA form, the CDR3 reads TGTGCCAGCAGCCCAGGGGTTCGCTACGAGCAGTACTTC. As protein: CASSPGVRYEQYF.